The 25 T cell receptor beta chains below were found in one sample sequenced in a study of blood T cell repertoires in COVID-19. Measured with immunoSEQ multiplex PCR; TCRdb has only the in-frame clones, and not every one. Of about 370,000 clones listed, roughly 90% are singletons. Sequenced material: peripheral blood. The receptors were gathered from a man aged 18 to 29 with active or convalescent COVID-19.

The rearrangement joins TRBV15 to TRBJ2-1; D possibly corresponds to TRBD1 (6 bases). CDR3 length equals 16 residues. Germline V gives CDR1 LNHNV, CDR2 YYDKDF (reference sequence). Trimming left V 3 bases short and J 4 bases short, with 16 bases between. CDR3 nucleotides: TGTGCCACCAGCAGTGGTCTGGGGGCTAAGTACAATGAGCAGTTCTTC. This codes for CATSSGLGAKYNEQFF.

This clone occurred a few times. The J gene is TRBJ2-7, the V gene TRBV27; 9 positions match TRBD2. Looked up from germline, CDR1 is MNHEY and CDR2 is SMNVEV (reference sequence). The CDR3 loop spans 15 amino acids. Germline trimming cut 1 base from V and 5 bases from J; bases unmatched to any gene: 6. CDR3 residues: CASSLWSGGRDEQYF. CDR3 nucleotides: TGTGCCAGCAGTTTATGGTCTGGCGGGAGGGACGAGCAGTACTTC.

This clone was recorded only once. The CDR3 region is CASSGYRGPFFWGQETQYF. The CDR3 DNA reads TGTGCCAGCAGCGGCTACAGGGGGCCCTTTTTCTGGGGGCAAGAGACCCAGTACTTC. V usage is TRBV5-4 and J usage is TRBJ2-5; 9 bases match TRBD1. The CDR3 loop spans 19 amino acids. Germline lookup yields CDR1 SGHNT and CDR2 YYREEE (reference sequence). The V gene end was trimmed by 4 bases and the J gene end by 2 bases; junction bases not matched to a gene: 18.

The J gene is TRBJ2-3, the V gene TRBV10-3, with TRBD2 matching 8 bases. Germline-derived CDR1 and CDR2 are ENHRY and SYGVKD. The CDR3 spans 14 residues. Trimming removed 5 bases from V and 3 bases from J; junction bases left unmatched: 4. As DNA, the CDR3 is TGTGCCATCAGTCCGGGACTAGAGACAGATACGCAGTATTTT. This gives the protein CAISPGLETDTQYF.

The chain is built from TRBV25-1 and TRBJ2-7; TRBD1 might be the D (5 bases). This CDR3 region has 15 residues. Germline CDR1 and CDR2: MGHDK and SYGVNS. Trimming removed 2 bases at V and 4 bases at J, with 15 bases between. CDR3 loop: CASSEQAGPGYEQYF. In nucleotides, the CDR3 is TGTGCCAGCAGTGAACAGGCAGGCCCAGGGTACGAGCAGTACTTC.

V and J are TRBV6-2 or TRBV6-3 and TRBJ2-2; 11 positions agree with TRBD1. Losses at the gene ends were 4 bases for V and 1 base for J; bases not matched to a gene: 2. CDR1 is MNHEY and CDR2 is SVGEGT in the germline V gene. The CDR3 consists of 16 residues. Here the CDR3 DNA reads TGTGCCAGCAGTTGGGGACAGGGGGGGAACACCGGGGAGCTGTTTTTT. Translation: CASSWGQGGNTGELFF.

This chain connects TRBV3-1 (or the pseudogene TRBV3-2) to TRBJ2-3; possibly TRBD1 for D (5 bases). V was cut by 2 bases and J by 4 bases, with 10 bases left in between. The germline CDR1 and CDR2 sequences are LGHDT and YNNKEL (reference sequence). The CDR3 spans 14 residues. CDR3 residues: CASSQPGPPDTQYF. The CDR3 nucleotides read TGTGCCAGCAGCCAACCAGGGCCCCCAGATACGCAGTATTTT.

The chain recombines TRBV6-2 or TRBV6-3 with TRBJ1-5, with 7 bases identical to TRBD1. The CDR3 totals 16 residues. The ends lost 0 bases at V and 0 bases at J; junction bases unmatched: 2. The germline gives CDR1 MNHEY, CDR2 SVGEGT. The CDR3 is CASSYSTGYSNQPQHF. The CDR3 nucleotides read TGTGCCAGCAGTTACTCGACAGGGTATAGCAATCAGCCCCAGCATTTT.

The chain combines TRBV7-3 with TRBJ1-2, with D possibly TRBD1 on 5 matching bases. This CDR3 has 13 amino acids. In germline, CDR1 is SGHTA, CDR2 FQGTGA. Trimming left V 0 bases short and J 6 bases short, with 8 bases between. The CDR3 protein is CASSLTGEDGYTF. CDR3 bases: TGTGCCAGCAGCTTAACAGGGGAGGATGGCTACACCTTC. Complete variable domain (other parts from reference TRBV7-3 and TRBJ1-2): GAGVSQTPSNKVTEKGKYVELRCDPISGHTALYWYRQSLGQGPEFLIYFQGTGAADDSGLPNDRFFAVRPEGSVSTLKIQRTERGDSAVYLCASSLTGEDGYTFGSGTRLTVV.

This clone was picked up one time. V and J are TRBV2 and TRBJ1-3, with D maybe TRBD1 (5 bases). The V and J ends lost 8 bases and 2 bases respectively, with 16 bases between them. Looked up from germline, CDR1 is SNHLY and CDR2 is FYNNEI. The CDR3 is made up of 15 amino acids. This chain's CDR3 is CASLHPDKPGNTIYF. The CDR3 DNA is TGTGCCAGCTTACACCCGGACAAACCTGGAAACACCATATATTTT.

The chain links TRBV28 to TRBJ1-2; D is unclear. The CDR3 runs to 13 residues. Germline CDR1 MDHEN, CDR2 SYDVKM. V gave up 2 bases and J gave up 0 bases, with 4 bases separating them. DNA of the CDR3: TGTGCCAGCAGTTTAAATACTAACTATGGCTACACCTTC. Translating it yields CASSLNTNYGYTF.

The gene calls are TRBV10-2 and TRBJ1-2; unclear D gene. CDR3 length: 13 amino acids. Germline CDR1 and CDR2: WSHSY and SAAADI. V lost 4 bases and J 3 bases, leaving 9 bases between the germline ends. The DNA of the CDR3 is TGCGCCAGCAGTGGACAAGTAGACTATGGCTACACCTTC. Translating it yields CASSGQVDYGYTF.

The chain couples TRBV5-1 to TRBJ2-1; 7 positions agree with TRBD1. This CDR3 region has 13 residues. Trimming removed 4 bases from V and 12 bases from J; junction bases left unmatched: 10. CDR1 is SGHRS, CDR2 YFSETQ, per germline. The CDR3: CASSPDRREGQFF. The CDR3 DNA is TGCGCCAGCAGCCCGGACAGGCGAGAGGGGCAGTTCTTC. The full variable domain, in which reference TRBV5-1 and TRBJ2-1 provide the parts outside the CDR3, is KAGVTQTPRYLIKTRGQQVTLSCSPISGHRSVSWYQQTPGQGLQFLFEYFSETQRNKGNFPGRFSGRQFSNSRSEMNVSTLELGDSALYLCASSPDRREGQFFGPGTRLTVL.

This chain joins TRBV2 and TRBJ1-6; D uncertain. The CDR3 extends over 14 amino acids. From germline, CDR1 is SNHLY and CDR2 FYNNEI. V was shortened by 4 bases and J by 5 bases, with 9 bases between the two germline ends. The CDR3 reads CASSVWANNSPLHF. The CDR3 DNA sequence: TGTGCCAGCAGTGTTTGGGCCAATAATTCACCCCTCCACTTT.

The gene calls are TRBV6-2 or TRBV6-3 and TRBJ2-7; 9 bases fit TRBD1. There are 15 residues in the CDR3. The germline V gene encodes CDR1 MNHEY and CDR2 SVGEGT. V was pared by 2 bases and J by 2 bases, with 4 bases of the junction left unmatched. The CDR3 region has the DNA TGTGCCAGCAGTTACGGGACAGGGAGAACCTACGAGCAGTACTTC. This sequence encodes CASSYGTGRTYEQYF.

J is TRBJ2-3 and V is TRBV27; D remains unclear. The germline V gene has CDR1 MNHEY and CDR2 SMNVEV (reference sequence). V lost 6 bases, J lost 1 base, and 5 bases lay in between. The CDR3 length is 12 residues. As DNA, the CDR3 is TGTGCCAGCAGGCCAGGCACAGATACGCAGTATTTT. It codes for CASRPGTDTQYF.

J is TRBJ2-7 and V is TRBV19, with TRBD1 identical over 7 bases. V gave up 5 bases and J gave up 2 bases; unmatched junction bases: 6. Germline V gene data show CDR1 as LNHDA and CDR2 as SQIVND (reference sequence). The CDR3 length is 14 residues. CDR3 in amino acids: CASSPWTGPYEQYF. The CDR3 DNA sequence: TGTGCCAGTAGTCCCTGGACAGGCCCCTACGAGCAGTACTTC.

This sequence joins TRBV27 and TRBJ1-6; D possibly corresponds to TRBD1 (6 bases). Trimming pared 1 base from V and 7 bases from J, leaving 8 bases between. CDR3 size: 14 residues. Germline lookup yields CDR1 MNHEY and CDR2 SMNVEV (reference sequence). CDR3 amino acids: CASSLWGHNSPLHF. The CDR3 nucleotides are TGTGCCAGCAGTTTATGGGGGCACAATTCACCCCTCCACTTT.

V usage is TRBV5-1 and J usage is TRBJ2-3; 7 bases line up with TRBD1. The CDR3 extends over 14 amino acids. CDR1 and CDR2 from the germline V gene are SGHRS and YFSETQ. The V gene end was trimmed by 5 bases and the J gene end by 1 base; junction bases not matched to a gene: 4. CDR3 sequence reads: CASRPDRGTDTQYF. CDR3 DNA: TGCGCCAGCAGGCCCGACAGGGGCACAGATACGCAGTATTTT.

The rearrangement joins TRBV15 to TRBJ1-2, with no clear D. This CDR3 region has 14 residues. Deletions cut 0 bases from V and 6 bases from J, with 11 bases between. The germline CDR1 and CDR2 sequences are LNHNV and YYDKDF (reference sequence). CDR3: CATSRDLTSDGYTF. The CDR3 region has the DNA TGTGCCACCAGCAGAGATCTAACGAGTGATGGCTACACCTTC.

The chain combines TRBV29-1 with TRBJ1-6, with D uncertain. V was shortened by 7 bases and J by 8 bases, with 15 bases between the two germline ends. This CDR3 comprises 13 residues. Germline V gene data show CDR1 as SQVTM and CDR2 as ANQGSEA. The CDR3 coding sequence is TGCAGCGCGAGTTACAGCCAAGATTCACCCCTCCACTTT. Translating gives CSASYSQDSPLHF.

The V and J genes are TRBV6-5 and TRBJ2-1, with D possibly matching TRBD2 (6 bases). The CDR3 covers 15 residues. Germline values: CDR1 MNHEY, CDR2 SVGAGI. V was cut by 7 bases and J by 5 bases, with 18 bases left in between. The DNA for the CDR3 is TGTGCCAGCAAAGAAGGGGAGGTTGGGAACAATGAGCAGTTCTTC. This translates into CASKEGEVGNNEQFF.

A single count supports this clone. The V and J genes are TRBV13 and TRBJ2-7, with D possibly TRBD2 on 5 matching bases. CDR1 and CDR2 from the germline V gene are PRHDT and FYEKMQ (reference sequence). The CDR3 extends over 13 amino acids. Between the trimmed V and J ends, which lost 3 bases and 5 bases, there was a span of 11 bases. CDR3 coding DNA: TGTGCCAGCAGCTTCGGGAACGGGAACGAGCAGTACTTC. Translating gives CASSFGNGNEQYF.

The CDR3 DNA reads as TGTGCCAGCAGCTTGGGCCAGGGGACTGAGCAGTTCTTC. Translating gives CASSLGQGTEQFF. The V call is TRBV7-3, the J call TRBJ2-1; tentative D call: TRBD1 (6 bases). This CDR3 contains 13 residues. The germline gives CDR1 SGHTA, CDR2 FQGTGA. The V and J ends lost 3 bases and 9 bases respectively, with 12 bases between them.

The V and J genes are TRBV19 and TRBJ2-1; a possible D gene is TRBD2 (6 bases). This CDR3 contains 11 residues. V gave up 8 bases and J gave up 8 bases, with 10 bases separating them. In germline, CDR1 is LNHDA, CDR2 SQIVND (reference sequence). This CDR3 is CASRTGDEQFF. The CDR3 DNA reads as TGTGCCAGTCGGACGGGGGATGAGCAGTTCTTC.